The T cell receptor beta chain under discussion was sequenced for a study of shared clonotypes between healthy human individuals. Naive CD8 cells, CD45RO-negative and positively selected for CCR7, excluded terminally differentiated effector memory CD45RA+ cells. Unmatched junction bases numbered 3, after V lost 5 bases and J lost 0 bases. Germline values: CDR1 SGHAT, CDR2 FQNNGV. The CDR3 loop spans 14 amino acids. Profiling relied on immunoSEQ multiplex PCR, and the TCRdb table lists in-frame clones only, not all of them. The repertoire holds millions of clones, with just under 95% as singletons. The sequence was obtained from a man younger than 35 in good health. The J gene is TRBJ2-7, the V gene TRBV11-2; 8 bases align to TRBD2. The sample taken for sequencing was naive CD8+ T cells sorted from blood. The CDR3 region is CASSDTSGSYEQYF. Written as DNA, the CDR3 is TGTGCCAGCAGCGATACTAGCGGCTCCTACGAGCAGTACTTC. The full variable domain, with the rest looked up from reference TRBV11-2 and TRBJ2-7, is EAGVAQSPRYKIIEKRQSVAFWCNPISGHATLYWYQQILGQGPKLLIQFQNNGVVDDSQLPKDRFSAERLKGVDSTLKIQPAKLEDSAVYLCASSDTSGSYEQYFGPGTRLTVT.